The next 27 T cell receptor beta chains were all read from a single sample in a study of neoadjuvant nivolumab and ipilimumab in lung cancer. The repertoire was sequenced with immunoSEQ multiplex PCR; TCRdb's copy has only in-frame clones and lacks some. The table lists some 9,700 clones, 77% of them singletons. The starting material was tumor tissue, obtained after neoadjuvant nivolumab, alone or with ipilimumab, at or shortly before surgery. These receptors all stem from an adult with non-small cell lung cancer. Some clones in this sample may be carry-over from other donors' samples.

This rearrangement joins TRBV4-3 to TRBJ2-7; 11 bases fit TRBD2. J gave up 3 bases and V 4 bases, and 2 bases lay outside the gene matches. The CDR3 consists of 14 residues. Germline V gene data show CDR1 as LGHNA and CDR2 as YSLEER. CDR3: CASSRGLADYEQYF. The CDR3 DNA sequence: TGCGCCAGCAGCCGGGGACTAGCGGACTACGAGCAGTACTTC.

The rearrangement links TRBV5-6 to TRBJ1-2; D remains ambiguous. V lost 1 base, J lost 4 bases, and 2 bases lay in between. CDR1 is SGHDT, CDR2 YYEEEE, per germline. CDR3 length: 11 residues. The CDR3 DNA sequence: TGTGCCAGCAGCTTGTCCTATGGCTACACCTTC. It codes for CASSLSYGYTF. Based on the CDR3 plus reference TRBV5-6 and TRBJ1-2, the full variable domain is DAGVTQSPTHLIKTRGQQVTLRCSPKSGHDTVSWYQQALGQGPQFIFQYYEEEERQRGNFPDRFSGHQFPNYSSELNVNALLLGDSALYLCASSLSYGYTFGSGTRLTVV.

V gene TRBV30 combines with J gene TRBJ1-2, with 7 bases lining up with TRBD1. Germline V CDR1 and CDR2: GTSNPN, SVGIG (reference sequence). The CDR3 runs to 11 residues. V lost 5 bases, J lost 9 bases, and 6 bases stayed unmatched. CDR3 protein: CAWGDRDRYTF. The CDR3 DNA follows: TGTGCCTGGGGCGACAGGGACCGCTACACCTTC. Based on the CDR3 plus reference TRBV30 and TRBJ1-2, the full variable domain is SQTIHQWPATLVQPVGSPLSLECTVEGTSNPNLYWYRQAAGRGLQLLFYSVGIGQISSEVPQNLSASRPQDRQFILSSKKLLLSDSGFYLCAWGDRDRYTFGSGTRLTVV.

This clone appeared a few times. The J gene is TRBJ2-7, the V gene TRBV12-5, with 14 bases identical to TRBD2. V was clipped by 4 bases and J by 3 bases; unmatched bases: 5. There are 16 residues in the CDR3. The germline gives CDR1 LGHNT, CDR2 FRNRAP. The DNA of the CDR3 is TGTGCTAGTGGTTGGGGGACTAGCGGGAGTATCTACGAGCAGTACTTC. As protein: CASGWGTSGSIYEQYF.

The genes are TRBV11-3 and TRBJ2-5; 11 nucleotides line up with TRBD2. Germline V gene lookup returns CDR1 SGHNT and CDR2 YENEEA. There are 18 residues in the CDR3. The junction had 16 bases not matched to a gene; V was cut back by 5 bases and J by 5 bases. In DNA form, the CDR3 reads TGTGCCAGCAGCCTAAATCTCGCGGTAGCGGGAGGGACGGAGACCCAGTACTTC. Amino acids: CASSLNLAVAGGTETQYF.

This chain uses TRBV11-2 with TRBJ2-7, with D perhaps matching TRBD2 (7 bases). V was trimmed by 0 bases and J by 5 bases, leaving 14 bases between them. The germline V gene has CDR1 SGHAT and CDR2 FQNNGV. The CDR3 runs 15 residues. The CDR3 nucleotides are TGTGCCAGCAGCTTAGATCTGAGAGGGGGGGACGAGCAGTACTTC. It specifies CASSLDLRGGDEQYF.

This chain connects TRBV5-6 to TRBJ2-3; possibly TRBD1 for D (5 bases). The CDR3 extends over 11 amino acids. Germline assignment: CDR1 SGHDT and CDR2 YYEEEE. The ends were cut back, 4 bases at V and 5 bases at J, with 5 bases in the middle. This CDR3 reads CASSQGDTQYF. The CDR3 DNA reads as TGTGCCAGCAGCCAGGGAGATACGCAGTATTTT.

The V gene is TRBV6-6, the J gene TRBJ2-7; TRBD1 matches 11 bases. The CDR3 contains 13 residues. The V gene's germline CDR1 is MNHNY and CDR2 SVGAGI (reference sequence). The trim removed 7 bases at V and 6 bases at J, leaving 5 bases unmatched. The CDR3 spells CASNGQGAGEQYF. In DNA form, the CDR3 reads TGTGCCAGCAACGGACAGGGGGCGGGCGAGCAGTACTTC.

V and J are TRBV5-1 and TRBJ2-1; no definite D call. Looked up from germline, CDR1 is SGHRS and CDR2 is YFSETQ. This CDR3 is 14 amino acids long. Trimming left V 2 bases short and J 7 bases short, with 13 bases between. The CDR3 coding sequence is TGCGCCAGCAGCTTTACCGGTGTGGGGAATGAGCAGTTCTTC. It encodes CASSFTGVGNEQFF.

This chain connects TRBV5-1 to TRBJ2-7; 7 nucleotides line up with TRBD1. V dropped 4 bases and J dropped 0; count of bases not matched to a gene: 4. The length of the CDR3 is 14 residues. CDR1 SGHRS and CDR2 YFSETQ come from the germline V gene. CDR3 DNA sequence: TGCGCCAGCAGCGAGGGACAGATCTCCTACGAGCAGTACTTC. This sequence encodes CASSEGQISYEQYF.

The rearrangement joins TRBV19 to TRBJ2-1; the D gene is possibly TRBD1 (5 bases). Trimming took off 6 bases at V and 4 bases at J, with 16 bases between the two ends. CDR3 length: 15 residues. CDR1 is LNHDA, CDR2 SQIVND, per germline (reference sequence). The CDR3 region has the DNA TGTGCCAGTAGGCCTCCAGGGTCCCTGTACAATGAGCAGTTCTTC. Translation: CASRPPGSLYNEQFF.

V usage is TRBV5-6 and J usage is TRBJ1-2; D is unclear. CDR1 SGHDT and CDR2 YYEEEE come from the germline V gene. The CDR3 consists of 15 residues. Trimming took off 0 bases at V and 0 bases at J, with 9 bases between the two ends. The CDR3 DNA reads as TGTGCCAGCAGCTTGGAGGCAACCCCTAACTATGGCTACACCTTC. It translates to CASSLEATPNYGYTF.

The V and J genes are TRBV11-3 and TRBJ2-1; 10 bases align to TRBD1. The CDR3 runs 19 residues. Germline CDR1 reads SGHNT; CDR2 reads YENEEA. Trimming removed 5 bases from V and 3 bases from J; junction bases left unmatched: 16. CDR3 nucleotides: TGTGCCAGCAGCACTAGTCGGGCCGGGGGACAGGGGATCTACAATGAGCAGTTCTTC. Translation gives CASSTSRAGGQGIYNEQFF.

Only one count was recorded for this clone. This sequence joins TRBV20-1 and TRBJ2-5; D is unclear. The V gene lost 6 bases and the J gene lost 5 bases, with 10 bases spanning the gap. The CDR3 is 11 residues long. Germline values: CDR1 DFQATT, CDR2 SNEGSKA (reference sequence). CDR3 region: CSAPRQETQYF. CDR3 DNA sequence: TGCAGTGCGCCCAGGCAGGAGACCCAGTACTTC.

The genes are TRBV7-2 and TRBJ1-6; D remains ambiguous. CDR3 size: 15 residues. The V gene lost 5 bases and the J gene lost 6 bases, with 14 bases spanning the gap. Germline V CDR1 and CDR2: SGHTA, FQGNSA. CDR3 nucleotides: TGTGCCAGCAGCCCTGGCGACACTACTAATTCACCCCTCCACTTT. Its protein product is CASSPGDTTNSPLHF.

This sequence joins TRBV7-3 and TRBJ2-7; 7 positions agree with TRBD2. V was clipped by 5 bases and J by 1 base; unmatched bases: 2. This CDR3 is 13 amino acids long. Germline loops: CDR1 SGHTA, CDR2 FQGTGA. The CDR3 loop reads CASSPSGSYEQYF. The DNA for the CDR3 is TGTGCCAGCAGCCCTAGCGGATCCTACGAGCAGTACTTC.

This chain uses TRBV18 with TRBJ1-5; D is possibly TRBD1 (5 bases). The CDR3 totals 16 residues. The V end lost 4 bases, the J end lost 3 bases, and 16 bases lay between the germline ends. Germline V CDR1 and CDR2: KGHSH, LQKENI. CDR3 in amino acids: CASSHGRGPTNQPQHF. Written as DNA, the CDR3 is TGTGCCAGCTCACACGGAAGGGGACCTACCAATCAGCCCCAGCATTTT.

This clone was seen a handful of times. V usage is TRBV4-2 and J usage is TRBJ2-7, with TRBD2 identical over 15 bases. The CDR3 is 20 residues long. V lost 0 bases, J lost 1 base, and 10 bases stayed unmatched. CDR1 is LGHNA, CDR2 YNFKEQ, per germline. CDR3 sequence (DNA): TGTGCCAGCAGCCAAGATGCTTGGGGGACTAGCGGGGGGAATTCCTACGAGCAGTACTTC. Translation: CASSQDAWGTSGGNSYEQYF.

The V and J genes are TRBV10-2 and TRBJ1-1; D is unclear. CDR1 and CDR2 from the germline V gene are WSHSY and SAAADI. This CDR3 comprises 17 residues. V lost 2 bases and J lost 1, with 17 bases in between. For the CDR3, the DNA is TGCGCCAGCAGTGAGCATGTGTTTCCGTCAGCGAACACTGAAGCTTTCTTT. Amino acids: CASSEHVFPSANTEAFF.

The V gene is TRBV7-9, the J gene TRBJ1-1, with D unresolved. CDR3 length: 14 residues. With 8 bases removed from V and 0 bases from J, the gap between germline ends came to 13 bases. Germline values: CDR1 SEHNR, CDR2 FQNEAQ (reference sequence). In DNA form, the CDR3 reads TGTGCCAGCGGGCTCCACATCTTGAACACTGAAGCTTTCTTT. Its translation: CASGLHILNTEAFF.

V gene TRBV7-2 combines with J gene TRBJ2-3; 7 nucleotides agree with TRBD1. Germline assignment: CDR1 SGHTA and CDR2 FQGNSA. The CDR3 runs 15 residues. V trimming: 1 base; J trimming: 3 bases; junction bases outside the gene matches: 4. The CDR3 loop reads CASSLGQGETDTQYF. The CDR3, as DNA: TGTGCCAGCAGCTTAGGTCAGGGGGAAACAGATACGCAGTATTTT.

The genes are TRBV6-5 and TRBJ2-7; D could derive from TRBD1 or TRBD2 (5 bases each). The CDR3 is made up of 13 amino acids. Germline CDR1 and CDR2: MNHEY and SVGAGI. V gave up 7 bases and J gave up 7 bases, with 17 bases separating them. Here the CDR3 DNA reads TGTGCCAGCATCGGGGACGGTCCCTGGGAGCAGTACTTC. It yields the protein CASIGDGPWEQYF.

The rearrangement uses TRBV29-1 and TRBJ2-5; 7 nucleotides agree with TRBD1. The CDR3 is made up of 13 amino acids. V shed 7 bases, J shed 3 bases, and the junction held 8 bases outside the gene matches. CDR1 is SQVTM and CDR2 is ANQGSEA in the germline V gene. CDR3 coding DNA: TGCAGCGAGATAGGGGGCAGTGAAGAGACCCAGTACTTC. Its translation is CSEIGGSEETQYF.

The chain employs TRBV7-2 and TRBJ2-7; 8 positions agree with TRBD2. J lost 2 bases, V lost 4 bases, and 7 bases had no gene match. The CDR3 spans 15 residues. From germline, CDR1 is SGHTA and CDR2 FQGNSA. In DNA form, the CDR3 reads TGTGCCAGCAGCTCTTGGGGTAGCGGGGCCTACGAGCAGTACTTC. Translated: CASSSWGSGAYEQYF.

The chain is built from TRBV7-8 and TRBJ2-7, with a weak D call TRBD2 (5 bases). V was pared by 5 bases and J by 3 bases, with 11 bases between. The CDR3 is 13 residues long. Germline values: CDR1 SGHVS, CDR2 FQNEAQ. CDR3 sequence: CASSPRGHYEQYF. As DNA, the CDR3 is TGTGCCAGCAGCCCCAGAGGGCACTACGAGCAGTACTTC.

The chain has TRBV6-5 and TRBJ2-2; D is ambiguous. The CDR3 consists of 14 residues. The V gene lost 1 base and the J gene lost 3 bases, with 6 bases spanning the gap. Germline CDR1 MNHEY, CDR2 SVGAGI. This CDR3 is CASSYFPYTGELFF. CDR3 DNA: TGTGCCAGCAGTTACTTTCCCTACACCGGGGAGCTGTTTTTT.

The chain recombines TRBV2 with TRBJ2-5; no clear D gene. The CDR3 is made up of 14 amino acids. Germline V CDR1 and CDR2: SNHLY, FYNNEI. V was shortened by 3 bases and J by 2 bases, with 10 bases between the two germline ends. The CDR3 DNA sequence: TGTGCCAGCAGTGATGTACTGATACAAGAGACCCAGTACTTC. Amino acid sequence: CASSDVLIQETQYF. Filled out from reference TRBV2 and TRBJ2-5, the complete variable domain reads EPEVTQTPSHQVTQMGQEVILRCVPISNHLYFYWYRQILGQKVEFLVSFYNNEISEKSEIFDDQFSVERPDGSNFTLKIRSTKLEDSAMYFCASSDVLIQETQYFGPGTRLLVL.